This TCR beta chain was obtained from a study of Graves' ophthalmopathy and Graves' hyperthyroidism. Study summary: Peripheral blood samples were taken at initial diagnosis, before any treatment. Study-wide points: Ophthalmopathy versus stable hyperthyroidism: 13-signature model gave less than 90% sensitivity, 81.08% specificity. Blood samples also showed most expanded thyroid clonotypes exceeding 0.001 frequency.

Patients were diagnosed from clinical symptoms, serum thyroxine, TRAb, thyroid ultrasound and orbital computed tomography. The CDR3 is 14 amino acids. Germline CDR1 and CDR2: SGHTA and FQGNSA. The V segment lost 1 base and the J segment 9 bases; nucleotides outside the gene matches: 7. The authors amplified TCR beta CDR3 regions from RNA transcripts. HTBI primers primed a first-round RT-PCR, and a second-round multiplex PCR followed. A single record per CDR3 protein comes from TCRdb applying MiXCR to the multiplex PCR reads. The sample holds about 700,000 distinct CDR3 sequences, roughly two fifths seen once. This clonotype appeared a single time. Its antigen remains unidentified.

This clonotype originated in an adult man with Graves' ophthalmopathy. The rearrangement joins TRBV7-2 to TRBJ2-5; 8 bases fit TRBD1. The sequenced material came from peripheral blood. Here the CDR3 reads CASSLDRGNQPQYF. For the CDR3, the DNA is TGTGCCAGCAGCTTAGACAGGGGGAATCAGCCCCAGTACTTC.